This TCR beta chain was found in a study of T-cell memory formation after mild COVID-19. The study, taken as a whole, reports: Balance between CD4 and CD8 was seen in clones contracting day 15 to 85, and a CD4+ lean was seen in later expanders. Mainly CM and EM harbored the contracting CD4+ clones; mainly EMRA harbored the CD8+ ones.

The length of the CDR3 is 14 residues. V trimming: 7 bases; J trimming: 13 bases; junction bases outside the gene matches: 11. TCRdb ran MiXCR on the 5' RACE reads and lists one entry per CDR3 protein. The sample lists 350,000 to 550,000 distinct CDR3 sequences, approximately 19% seen once, with about 22% in the top ten. About this clonotype itself: Its specificity is unknown.

This clonotype was obtained from a man aged 18 to 29 who had mild COVID-19 (a few samples of this study predate the infection). Cell type and time point are not known. Material: PBMCs or a T cell subset sorted from them (not recorded which). V is TRBV12-3 or TRBV12-4 and J is TRBJ2-1, with 12 bases lining up with TRBD1. The CDR3 nucleotides are TGTGCCAGCAAACCACTAACCGGGACAGGGGGCCAGTTCTTC. Translated, it gives CASKPLTGTGGQFF.